This TCR beta chain came from a study of shared clonotypes between healthy human individuals. Naive CD8 isolation took CD45RO-negative cells positively selected for CCR7 and excluded terminally differentiated effector memory CD45RA+ cells. There are 14 residues in the CDR3. V was clipped by 1 base and J by 6 bases, with 15 bases between them. CDR1 and CDR2 from the germline V gene are SQVTM and ANQGSEA. The table came from immunoSEQ multiplex PCR; TCRdb's copy has only in-frame clones and leaves some out. The table has approximately 720,000 clones, 92% seen once. The origin of this receptor is a man aged 25 to 45 in good health. V and J are TRBV29-1 and TRBJ1-2; D is perhaps TRBD1 (6 bases). Input material: naive CD8+ T cells sorted from blood. The chain's CDR3 is CSVEGTGMEHGYTF. The CDR3 DNA reads TGCAGCGTTGAAGGTACAGGGATGGAACATGGCTACACCTTC.